This TCR beta chain was sequenced in a study of beta chain features in type 1 diabetes. Sequencing targeted expressed TCRB transcripts, as all isolated RNA had been reverse transcribed. TCRdb's copy holds only in-frame clones and misses some; the assay was immunoSEQ multiplex PCR. The repertoire holds 200,000 to 250,000 clones, with over 11% as singletons. The junction had 8 bases not matched to a gene; V was cut back by 4 bases and J by 5 bases. The CDR3 has 16 amino acids. Germline V gene data show CDR1 as SGHTA and CDR2 as FQGNSA. Study-wide results and caveats: It was possible that PCR favored shorter templates, equally so in patients and controls. Naive, central memory and regulatory TCRB repertoires appeared more similar among patients than healthy donors. Researchers report that Type 1 diabetes patients had moderately but significantly shorter TCRB CDR3s across all four CD4+ subsets.

This clone was seen a few times. Its antigen is unidentified. The clonotype was recovered from a man aged 30-40 years with type 1 diabetes. The J gene is TRBJ2-5, the V gene TRBV7-2, with TRBD2 matching 12 bases. Material: naive CD4+ T cells from blood. CDR3: CASSSSSGRAGETQYF. CDR3 sequence (DNA): TGTGCCAGCAGCTCCTCTAGCGGGAGGGCTGGGGAGACCCAGTACTTC.